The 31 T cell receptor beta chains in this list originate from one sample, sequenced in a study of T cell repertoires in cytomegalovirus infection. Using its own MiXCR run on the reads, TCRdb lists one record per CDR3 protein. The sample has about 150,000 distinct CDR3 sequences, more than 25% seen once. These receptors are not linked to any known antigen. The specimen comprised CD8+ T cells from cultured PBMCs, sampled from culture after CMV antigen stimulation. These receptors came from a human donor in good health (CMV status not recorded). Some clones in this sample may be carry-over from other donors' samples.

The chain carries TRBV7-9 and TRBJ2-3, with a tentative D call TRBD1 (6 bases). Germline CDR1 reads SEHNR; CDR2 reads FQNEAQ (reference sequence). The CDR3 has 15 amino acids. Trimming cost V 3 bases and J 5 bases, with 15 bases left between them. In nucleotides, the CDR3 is TGTGCCAGCAGCTTTCCCCGGGACACCCGAGATACGCAGTATTTT. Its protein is CASSFPRDTRDTQYF.

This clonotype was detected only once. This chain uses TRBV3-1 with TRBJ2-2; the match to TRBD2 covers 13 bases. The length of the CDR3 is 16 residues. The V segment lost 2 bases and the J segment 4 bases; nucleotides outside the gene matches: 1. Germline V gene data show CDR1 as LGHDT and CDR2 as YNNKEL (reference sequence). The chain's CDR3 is CASSQRLAGGTGELFF. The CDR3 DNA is TGTGCCAGCAGCCAACGACTAGCGGGGGGCACCGGGGAGCTGTTTTTT.

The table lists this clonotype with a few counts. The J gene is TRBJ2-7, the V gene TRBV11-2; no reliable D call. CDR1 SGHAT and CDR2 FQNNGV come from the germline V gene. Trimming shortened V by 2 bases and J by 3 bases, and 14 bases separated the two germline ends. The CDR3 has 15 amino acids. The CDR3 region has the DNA TGTGCCAGCAGCTTAAGTCGAGACTCATTCTACGAGCAGTACTTC. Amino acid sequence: CASSLSRDSFYEQYF.

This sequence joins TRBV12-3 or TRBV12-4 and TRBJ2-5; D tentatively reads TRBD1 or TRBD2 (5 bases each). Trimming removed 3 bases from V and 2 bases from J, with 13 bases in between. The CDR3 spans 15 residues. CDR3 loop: CASSFSGPPQETQYF. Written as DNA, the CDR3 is TGTGCCAGCAGTTTTTCGGGACCGCCTCAAGAGACCCAGTACTTC.

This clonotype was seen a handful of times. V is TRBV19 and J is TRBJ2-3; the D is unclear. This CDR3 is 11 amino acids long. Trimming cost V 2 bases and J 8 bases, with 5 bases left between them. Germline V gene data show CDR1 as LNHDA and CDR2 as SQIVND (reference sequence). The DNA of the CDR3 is TGTGCCAGTAGTATACTAGGTACGCAGTATTTT. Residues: CASSILGTQYF.

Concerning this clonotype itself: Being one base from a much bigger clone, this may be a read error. CDR3 protein: CASRLIAGEPGDTQYF. The CDR3 nucleotides are TGTGCCAGCAGATTGATAGCGGGGGAACCGGGAGATACGCAGTATTTT. This sequence joins TRBV12-3 or TRBV12-4 and TRBJ2-3; 9 nucleotides agree with TRBD2. The CDR3 extends over 16 amino acids. V was clipped by 6 bases and J by 5 bases; unmatched bases: 12.

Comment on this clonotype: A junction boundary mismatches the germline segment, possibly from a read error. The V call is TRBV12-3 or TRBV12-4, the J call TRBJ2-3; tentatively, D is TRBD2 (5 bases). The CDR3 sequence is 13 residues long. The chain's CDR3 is CASSLAWTDTQYF. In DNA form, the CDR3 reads TGTGCCAGCAGTCTAGCCTGGACAGATACGCAGTATTTT.

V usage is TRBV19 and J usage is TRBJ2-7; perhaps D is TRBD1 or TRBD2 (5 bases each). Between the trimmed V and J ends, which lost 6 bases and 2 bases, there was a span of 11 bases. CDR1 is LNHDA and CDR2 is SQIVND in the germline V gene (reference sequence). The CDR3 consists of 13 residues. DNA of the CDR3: TGTGCCAGTAGCCGGGACGGACCCTACGAGCAGTACTTC. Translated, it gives CASSRDGPYEQYF. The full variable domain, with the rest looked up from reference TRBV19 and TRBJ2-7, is DGGITQSPKYLFRKEGQNVTLSCEQNLNHDAMYWYRQDPGQGLRLIYYSQIVNDFQKGDIAEGYSVSREKKESFPLTVTSAQKNPTAFYLCASSRDGPYEQYFGPGTRLTVT.

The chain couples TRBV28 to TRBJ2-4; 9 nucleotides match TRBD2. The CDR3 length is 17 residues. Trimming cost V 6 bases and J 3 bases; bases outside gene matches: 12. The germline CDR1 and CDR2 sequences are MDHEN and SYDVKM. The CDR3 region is CASRLNSPSGDKNIQYF. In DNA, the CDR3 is TGTGCCAGCAGGTTAAATTCCCCTAGCGGGGACAAAAACATTCAGTACTTC.

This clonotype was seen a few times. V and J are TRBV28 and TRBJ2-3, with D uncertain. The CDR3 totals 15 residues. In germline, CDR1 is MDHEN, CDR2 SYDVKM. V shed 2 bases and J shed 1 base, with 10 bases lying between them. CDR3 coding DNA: TGTGCCAGCAGTTTACCGGCAGGTCGCACAGATACGCAGTATTTT. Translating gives CASSLPAGRTDTQYF.

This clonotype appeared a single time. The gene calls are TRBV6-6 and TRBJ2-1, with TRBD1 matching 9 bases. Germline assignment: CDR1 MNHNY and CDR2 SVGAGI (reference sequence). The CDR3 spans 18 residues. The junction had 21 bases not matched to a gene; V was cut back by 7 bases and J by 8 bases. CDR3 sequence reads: CASNWGGGTGILGDEQFF. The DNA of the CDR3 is TGTGCCAGCAACTGGGGGGGCGGGACAGGGATTTTAGGCGATGAGCAGTTCTTC.

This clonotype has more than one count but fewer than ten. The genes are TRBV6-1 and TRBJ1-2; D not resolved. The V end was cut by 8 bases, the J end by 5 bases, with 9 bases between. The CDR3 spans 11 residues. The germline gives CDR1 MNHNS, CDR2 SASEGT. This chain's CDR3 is CASGHTYGYTF. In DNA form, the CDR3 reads TGTGCCAGCGGGCATACTTATGGCTACACCTTC.

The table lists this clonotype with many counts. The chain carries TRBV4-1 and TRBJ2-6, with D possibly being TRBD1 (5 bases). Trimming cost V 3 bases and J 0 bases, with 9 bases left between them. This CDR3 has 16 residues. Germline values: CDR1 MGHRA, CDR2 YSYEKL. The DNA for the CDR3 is TGCGCCAGCAGCCAGTTTACAGGCTCTGGGGCCAACGTCCTGACTTTC. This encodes CASSQFTGSGANVLTF.

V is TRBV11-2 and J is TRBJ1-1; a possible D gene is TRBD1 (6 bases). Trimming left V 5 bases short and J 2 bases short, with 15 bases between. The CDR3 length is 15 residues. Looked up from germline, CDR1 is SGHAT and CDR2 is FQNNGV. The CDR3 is CASSHLEGGNTEAFF. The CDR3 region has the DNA TGTGCCAGCAGCCACCTGGAGGGGGGAAACACTGAAGCTTTCTTT.

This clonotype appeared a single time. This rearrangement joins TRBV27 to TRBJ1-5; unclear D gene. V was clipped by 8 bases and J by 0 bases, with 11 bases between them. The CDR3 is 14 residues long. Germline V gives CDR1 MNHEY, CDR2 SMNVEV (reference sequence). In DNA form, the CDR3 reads TGTGCCAGCTGTAAACTGCCTAGCAATCAGCCCCAGCATTTT. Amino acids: CASCKLPSNQPQHF.

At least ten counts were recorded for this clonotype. CDR3 DNA sequence: TGTGCCAGCAGCCCAATGGGGGGGGGGCCCGAGACCCAGTACTTC. Its translation: CASSPMGGGPETQYF. The J gene is TRBJ2-5, the V gene TRBV7-3; D perhaps matches TRBD2 (7 bases). V was clipped by 5 bases and J by 5 bases, with 18 bases between them. There are 15 residues in the CDR3. Germline-derived CDR1 and CDR2 are SGHTA and FQGTGA.

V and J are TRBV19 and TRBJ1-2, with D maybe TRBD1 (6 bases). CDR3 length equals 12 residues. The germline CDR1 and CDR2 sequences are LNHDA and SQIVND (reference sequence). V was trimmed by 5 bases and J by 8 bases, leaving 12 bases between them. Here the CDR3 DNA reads TGTGCCAGTAGTCCTGGACAGTGGGGCTACACCTTC. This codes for CASSPGQWGYTF.

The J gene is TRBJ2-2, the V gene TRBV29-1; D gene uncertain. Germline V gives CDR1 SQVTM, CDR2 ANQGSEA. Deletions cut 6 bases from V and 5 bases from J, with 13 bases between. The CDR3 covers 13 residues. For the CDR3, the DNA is TGCAGCGTCAACATATATGGTACCGGGGAGCTGTTTTTT. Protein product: CSVNIYGTGELFF.

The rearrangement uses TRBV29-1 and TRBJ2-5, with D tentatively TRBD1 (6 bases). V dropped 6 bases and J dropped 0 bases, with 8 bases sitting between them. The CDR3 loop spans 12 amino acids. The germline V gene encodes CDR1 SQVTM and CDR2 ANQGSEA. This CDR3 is CSVRDNQETQYF. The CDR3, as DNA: TGCAGCGTACGGGACAACCAAGAGACCCAGTACTTC.

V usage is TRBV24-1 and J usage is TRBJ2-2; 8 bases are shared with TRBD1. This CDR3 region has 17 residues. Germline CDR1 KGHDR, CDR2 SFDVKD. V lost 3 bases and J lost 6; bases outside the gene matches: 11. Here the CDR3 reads CATSDRDRSGGAGELFF. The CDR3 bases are TGTGCCACCAGTGATCGGGACAGGAGTGGAGGGGCCGGGGAGCTGTTTTTT.

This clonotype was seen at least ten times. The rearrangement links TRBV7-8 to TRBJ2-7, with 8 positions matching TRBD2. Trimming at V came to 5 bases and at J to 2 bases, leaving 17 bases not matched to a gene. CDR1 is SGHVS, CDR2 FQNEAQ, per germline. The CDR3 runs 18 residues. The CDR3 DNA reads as TGTGCCAGCAGCCCACTGATTAAAGGGACTAGTCTTCCCTACGAGCAGTACTTC. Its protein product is CASSPLIKGTSLPYEQYF.

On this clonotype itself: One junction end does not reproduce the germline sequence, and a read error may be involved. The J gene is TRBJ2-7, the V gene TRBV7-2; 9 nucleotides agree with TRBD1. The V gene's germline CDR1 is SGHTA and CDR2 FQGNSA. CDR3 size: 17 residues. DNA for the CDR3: TGTGTCAGCAGCTTGGTACCCTCGGGACAGGGCTCCTACGAGCAGTACTTC. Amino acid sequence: CVSSLVPSGQGSYEQYF.

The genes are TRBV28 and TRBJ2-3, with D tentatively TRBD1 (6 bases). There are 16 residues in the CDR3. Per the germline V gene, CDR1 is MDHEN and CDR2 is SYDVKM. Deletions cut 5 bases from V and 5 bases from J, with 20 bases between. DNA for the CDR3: TGTGCCAGCAGTCTTTTAGAAGCGTTGGACAGAGATACGCAGTATTTT. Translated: CASSLLEALDRDTQYF. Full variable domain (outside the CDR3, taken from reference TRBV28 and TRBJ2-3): DVKVTQSSRYLVKRTGEKVFLECVQDMDHENMFWYRQDPGLGLRLIYFSYDVKMKEKGDIPEGYSVSREKKERFSLILESASTNQTSMYLCASSLLEALDRDTQYFGPGTRLTVL.

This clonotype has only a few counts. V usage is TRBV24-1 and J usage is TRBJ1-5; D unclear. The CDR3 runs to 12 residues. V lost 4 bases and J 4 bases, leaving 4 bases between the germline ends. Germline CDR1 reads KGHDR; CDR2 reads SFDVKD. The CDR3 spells CATSDPNQPQHF. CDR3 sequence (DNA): TGTGCCACCAGTGACCCGAATCAGCCCCAGCATTTT.

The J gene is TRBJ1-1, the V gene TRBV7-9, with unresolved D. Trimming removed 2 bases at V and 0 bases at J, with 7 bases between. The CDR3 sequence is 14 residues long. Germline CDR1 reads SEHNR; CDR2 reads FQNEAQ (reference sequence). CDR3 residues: CASSLLSMNTEAFF. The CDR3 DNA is TGTGCCAGCAGCTTACTATCCATGAACACTGAAGCTTTCTTT.

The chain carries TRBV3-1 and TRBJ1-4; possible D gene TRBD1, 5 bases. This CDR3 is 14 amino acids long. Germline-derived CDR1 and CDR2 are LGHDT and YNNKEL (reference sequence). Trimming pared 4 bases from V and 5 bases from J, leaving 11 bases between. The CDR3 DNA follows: TGTGCCAGCAGCCTGGGACGGATAAATGAAAAACTGTTTTTT. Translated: CASSLGRINEKLFF.

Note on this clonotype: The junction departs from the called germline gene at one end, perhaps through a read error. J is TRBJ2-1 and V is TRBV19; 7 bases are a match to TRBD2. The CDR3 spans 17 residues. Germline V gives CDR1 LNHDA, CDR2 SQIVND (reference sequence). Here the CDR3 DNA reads TGTGCCAGTAATATAGATCGAGCGGGGATGACCTACAATGAGCAGTTCTTC. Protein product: CASNIDRAGMTYNEQFF.

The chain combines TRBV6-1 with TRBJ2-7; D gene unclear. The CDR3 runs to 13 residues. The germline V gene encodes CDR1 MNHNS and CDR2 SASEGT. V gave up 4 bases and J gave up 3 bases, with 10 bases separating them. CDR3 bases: TGTGCCAGCAGTGTGCTGGTGGTCTACGAGCAGTACTTC. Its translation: CASSVLVVYEQYF.

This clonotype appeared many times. CDR3 region: CASSLGVSGHSPLHF. The CDR3 bases are TGTGCCAGCAGCTTGGGGGTTTCTGGGCATTCACCCCTCCACTTT. The chain links TRBV5-4 to TRBJ1-6; D unclear. The germline V gene encodes CDR1 SGHNT and CDR2 YYREEE (reference sequence). The CDR3 has 15 residues. The V end lost 0 bases, the J end lost 8 bases, and 12 bases lay between the germline ends.

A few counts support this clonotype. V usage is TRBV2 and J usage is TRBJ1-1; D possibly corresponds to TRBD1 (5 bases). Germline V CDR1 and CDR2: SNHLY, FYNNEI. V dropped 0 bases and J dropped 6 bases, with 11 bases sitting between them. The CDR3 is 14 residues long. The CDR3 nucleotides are TGTGCCAGCAGTGAAGCGCCAGGGTGGTCTGAAGCTTTCTTT. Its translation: CASSEAPGWSEAFF.

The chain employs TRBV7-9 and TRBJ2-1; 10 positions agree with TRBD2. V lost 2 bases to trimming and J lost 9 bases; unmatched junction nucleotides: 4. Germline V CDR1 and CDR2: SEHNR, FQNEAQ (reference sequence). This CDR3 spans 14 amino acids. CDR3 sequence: CASSLPSGGGEQFF. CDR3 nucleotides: TGTGCCAGCAGCTTACCTAGCGGGGGTGGTGAGCAGTTCTTC.